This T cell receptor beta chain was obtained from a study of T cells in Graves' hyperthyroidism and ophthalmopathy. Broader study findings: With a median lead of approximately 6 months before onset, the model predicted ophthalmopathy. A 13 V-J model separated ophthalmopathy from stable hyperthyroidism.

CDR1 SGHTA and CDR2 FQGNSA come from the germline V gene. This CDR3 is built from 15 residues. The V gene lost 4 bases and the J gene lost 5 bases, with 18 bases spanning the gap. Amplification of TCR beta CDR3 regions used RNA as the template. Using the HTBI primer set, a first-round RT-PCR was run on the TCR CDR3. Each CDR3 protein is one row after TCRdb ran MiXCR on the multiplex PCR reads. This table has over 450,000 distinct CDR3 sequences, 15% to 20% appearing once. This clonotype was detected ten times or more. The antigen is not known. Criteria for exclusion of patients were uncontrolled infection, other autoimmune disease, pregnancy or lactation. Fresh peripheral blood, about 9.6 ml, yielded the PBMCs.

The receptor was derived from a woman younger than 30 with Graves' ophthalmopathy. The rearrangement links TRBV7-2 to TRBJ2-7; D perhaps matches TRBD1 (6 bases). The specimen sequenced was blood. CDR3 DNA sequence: TGTGCCAGCAGCTCGGCCATTACAGGGATCCACGAGCAGTACTTC. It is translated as CASSSAITGIHEQYF.